The TCR beta chain under discussion was sequenced for a study of T cell changes during pregnancy in multiple sclerosis. Looked up from germline, CDR1 is MNHNY and CDR2 is SVGAGI (reference sequence). The CDR3 contains 14 residues. V was pared by 6 bases and J by 5 bases, with 5 bases of the junction left unmatched. Method: immunoSEQ multiplex PCR; TCRdb's copy keeps in-frame clones and lacks some. The sample lists about 52,000 clones; 85% to 95% were seen once. This clonotype was sampled from a female donor with multiple sclerosis, enrolled in a pregnancy study. The chain has TRBV6-6 and TRBJ1-3, with TRBD1 matching 9 bases. The specimen comprised CD4+ T cells from peripheral blood mononuclear cells, sampled in the third trimester of pregnancy. The CDR3 sequence: CASRQGAERNTIYF. As DNA, the CDR3 is TGTGCCAGCAGACAGGGGGCCGAAAGAAACACCATATATTTT.